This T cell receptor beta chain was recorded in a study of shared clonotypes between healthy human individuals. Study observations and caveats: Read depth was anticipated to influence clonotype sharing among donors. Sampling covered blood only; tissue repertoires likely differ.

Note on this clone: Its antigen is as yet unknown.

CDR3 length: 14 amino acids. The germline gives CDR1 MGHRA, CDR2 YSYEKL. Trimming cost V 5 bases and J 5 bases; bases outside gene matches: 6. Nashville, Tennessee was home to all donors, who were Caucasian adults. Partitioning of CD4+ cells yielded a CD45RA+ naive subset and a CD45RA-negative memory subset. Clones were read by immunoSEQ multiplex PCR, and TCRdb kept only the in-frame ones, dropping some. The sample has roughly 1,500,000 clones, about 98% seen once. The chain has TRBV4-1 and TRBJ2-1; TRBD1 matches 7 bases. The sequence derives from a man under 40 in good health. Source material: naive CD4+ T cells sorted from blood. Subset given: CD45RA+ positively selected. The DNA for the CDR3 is TGCGCCAGCAGCGATGACAGGGTGAACAATGAGCAGTTCTTC. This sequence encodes CASSDDRVNNEQFF.